This record concerns one T cell receptor beta chain sequence. The data stem from a study of T cell responses to AZD1222 COVID-19 vaccine. For the study at large: Timing groups of about 4 and about 12 weeks for second doses were pooled.

Germline V gene data show CDR1 as ENHRY and CDR2 as SYGVKD. CDR3 length: 15 residues. Trimming cost V 0 bases and J 7 bases; bases outside gene matches: 6. Only in-frame clones appear in the TCRdb table, and some are missing; sequencing was by immunoSEQ multiplex PCR. The sample holds some 97,000 clones, 85% to 90% seen once. The gene calls are TRBV10-3 and TRBJ1-1, with 9 bases fitting TRBD1. The specimen was peripheral blood, collected on day 0 of AZD1222 vaccination. This sequence originates from an adult in good health. CDR3 loop: CAISESPGQGIEAFF. For the CDR3, the DNA is TGTGCCATCAGTGAGTCCCCGGGACAGGGCATTGAAGCTTTCTTT.